The 20 T cell receptor beta chains in this list originate from one sample, sequenced in a study of molecular identifiers for immune sequencing clone quantification. TCRdb redid the calling of the PCR reads with MiXCR, one entry per CDR3 protein. This table holds fewer than 350,000 distinct CDR3 sequences, around 21% found once. Sequencing input: naive CD8+ T cells from blood, with Jurkat cell RNA spiked in. Subset specified: FACS-sorted CD8+CD4-CCR7+CD45RA+ naive T cells. All receptors come from a human donor in good health. Some libraries in this study had Jurkat cell RNA spiked in.

Many counts were recorded for this clonotype. This chain joins TRBV20-1 and TRBJ2-1; 11 bases are shared with TRBD2. Trimming took 3 bases from V and 5 from J; bases not matched to a gene: 6. This CDR3 region has 15 residues. CDR1 and CDR2 from the germline V gene are DFQATT and SNEGSKA (reference sequence). In DNA form, the CDR3 reads TGCAGTGCTAGCCATCCTAGCGGGGGGAACAATGAGCAGTTCTTC. It translates to CSASHPSGGNNEQFF.

This clonotype came up a few times. The gene calls are TRBV7-9 and TRBJ2-7; no clear D gene. The CDR3 is 13 amino acids. The germline V gene encodes CDR1 SEHNR and CDR2 FQNEAQ (reference sequence). With 3 bases removed from V and 3 bases from J, the gap between germline ends came to 9 bases. The CDR3: CASSLFGDYEQYF. The CDR3 DNA reads TGTGCCAGCAGCTTGTTTGGGGACTACGAGCAGTACTTC.

Details on this clonotype: A much larger clonotype is one base distant, so this may be a read error. This chain joins TRBV19 and TRBJ2-7, with unresolved D. The CDR3 consists of 14 residues. Per germline, CDR1 LNHDA and CDR2 SQIVND (reference sequence). This chain's CDR3 is CASSPNLRSYGQYF. In nucleotides, the CDR3 is TGTGCCAGTTCGCCCAACCTACGGTCCTACGGGCAGTACTTC.

This clonotype showed up many times. The chain recombines TRBV24-1 with TRBJ1-1, with D possibly matching TRBD1 (6 bases). This CDR3 spans 16 amino acids. Trimming shortened V by 3 bases and J by 1 base, and 14 bases separated the two germline ends. CDR1 and CDR2 (germline): KGHDR, SFDVKD. CDR3 in amino acids: CATSDPRQARNTEAFF. CDR3 DNA sequence: TGTGCCACCAGTGATCCCCGACAGGCAAGGAACACTGAAGCTTTCTTT.

This clonotype has ten or more counts. This chain connects TRBV7-9 to TRBJ2-3, with D uncertain. The CDR3 runs to 12 residues. Germline V gene lookup returns CDR1 SEHNR and CDR2 FQNEAQ (reference sequence). The V and J ends lost 3 bases and 2 bases respectively, with 3 bases between them. This CDR3 reads CASSFPTDTQYF. The CDR3, as DNA: TGTGCCAGCAGCTTCCCCACAGATACGCAGTATTTT. The whole variable domain, filled in from reference TRBV7-9 and TRBJ2-3, reads DTGVSQNPRHKITKRGQNVTFRCDPISEHNRLYWYRQTLGQGPEFLTYFQNEAQLEKSRLLSDRFSAERPKGSFSTLEIQRTEQGDSAMYLCASSFPTDTQYFGPGTRLTVL.

CDR3 sequence: CASGGFRGFLSTDTQYF. The CDR3 DNA follows: TGTGCCAGCGGAGGATTCAGAGGGTTCCTGAGCACAGATACGCAGTATTTT. The chain recombines TRBV6-1 with TRBJ2-3; tentatively, D is TRBD2 (5 bases). Trimming pared 8 bases from V and 0 bases from J, leaving 21 bases between. The germline V gene has CDR1 MNHNS and CDR2 SASEGT. This CDR3 is 17 amino acids long.

Worth noting for this clonotype: This may be a read error, as it is one base from a much larger clone. The CDR3 loop is CVSSLGTGATYEQYF. The CDR3 DNA follows: TGTGTCAGCAGCTTGGGGACAGGGGCTACCTACGAGCAGTACTTC. This sequence joins TRBV7-2 and TRBJ2-7, with 10 positions matching TRBD1. The CDR3 extends over 15 amino acids. CDR1 SGHTA and CDR2 FQGNSA come from the germline V gene.

This chain uses TRBV13 with TRBJ2-7, with TRBD1 matching 11 bases. The CDR3 runs 16 residues. The V gene's germline CDR1 is PRHDT and CDR2 FYEKMQ (reference sequence). With 1 base clipped from V and 6 bases from J, the junction kept 8 bases outside the gene matches. CDR3 sequence (DNA): TGTGCCAGCAGCTTAGATGGGACAGGGGGATGGTTCGAGCAGTACTTC. Protein product: CASSLDGTGGWFEQYF.

Worth noting for this clonotype: A much larger clone lies one base from this, so it may be a read error. Because it lacks the conserved phenylalanine or tryptophan at the end, this CDR3 is likely a read error. The CDR3 DNA is TGTGCCAGCAGTGAAATGGGTGCCGGGGCCAACGTCCTGACTTCC. Translated, it gives CASSEMGAGANVLTS. The rearrangement links TRBV2 to TRBJ2-6; no definite D call. Trimming took off 2 bases at V and 4 bases at J, with 9 bases between the two ends. CDR3 size: 15 residues. CDR1 SNHLY and CDR2 FYNNEI come from the germline V gene.

At least ten counts were recorded for this clonotype. CDR3: CASTDTRLSGNTIYF. In nucleotides, the CDR3 is TGTGCCAGCACCGACACCAGACTCTCTGGAAACACCATATATTTT. The rearrangement joins TRBV7-9 to TRBJ1-3; D remains ambiguous. Trimming removed 7 bases from V and 0 bases from J, with 13 bases in between. Germline loops: CDR1 SEHNR, CDR2 FQNEAQ (reference sequence). The CDR3 is 15 amino acids.

This clonotype showed up many times. V usage is TRBV7-9 and J usage is TRBJ1-1, with D possibly being TRBD1 (5 bases). The ends were cut back, 4 bases at V and 5 bases at J, with 14 bases in the middle. The length of the CDR3 is 14 residues. CDR1 and CDR2 from the germline V gene are SEHNR and FQNEAQ (reference sequence). The DNA of the CDR3 is TGTGCCAGCAGCTCAGGAGGGGCGAGGACTGAAGCTTTCTTT. This codes for CASSSGGARTEAFF.

Points on this clonotype: With a much larger clone just one base away, this may be a read error. CDR3 sequence: CASSQGTGGSPQHF. CDR3 nucleotides: TGCGCCAGCAGCCAAGGGACAGGGGGATCGCCCCAGCATTTT. The chain has TRBV4-3 and TRBJ1-5; TRBD1 aligns across 10 bases. V was clipped by 1 base and J by 9 bases; unmatched bases: 3. Germline assignment: CDR1 LGHNA and CDR2 YSLEER. The CDR3 sequence is 14 residues long.

This chain uses TRBV29-1 with TRBJ1-4; possibly TRBD1 for D (5 bases). This CDR3 is built from 14 residues. Trimming removed 4 bases from V and 3 bases from J, with 12 bases in between. Germline V gene sequence: CDR1 SQVTM, CDR2 ANQGSEA. CDR3 DNA sequence: TGCAGCGTTGCGGGGCAGGGTCCTAATGAAAAACTGTTTTTT. It encodes CSVAGQGPNEKLFF. The entire variable domain, with the rest obtained from reference TRBV29-1 and TRBJ1-4, is as follows: SAVISQKPSRDICQRGTSLTIQCQVDSQVTMMFWYRQQPGQSLTLIATANQGSEATYESGFVIDKFPISRPNLTFSTLTVSNMSPEDSSIYLCSVAGQGPNEKLFFGSGTQLSVL.

The V and J genes are TRBV20-1 and TRBJ1-1, with D unresolved. The CDR3 is 13 amino acids. Germline V CDR1 and CDR2: DFQATT, SNEGSKA (reference sequence). Trimming took off 3 bases at V and 3 bases at J, with 11 bases between the two ends. The CDR3 sequence is CSARDVGDTEAFF. The CDR3 DNA reads TGCAGTGCTAGGGACGTCGGGGACACTGAAGCTTTCTTT.

This clonotype was observed many times. This rearrangement joins TRBV7-2 to TRBJ2-1; tentatively, D is TRBD1 (6 bases). Germline CDR1 is SGHTA and CDR2 is FQGNSA. The CDR3 consists of 13 residues. V was trimmed by 5 bases and J by 9 bases, leaving 14 bases between them. In DNA, the CDR3 is TGTGCCAGCAGCCAGAGCAGGGGCAGTGAGCAGTTCTTC. Its translation: CASSQSRGSEQFF.

This clonotype has ten or more counts. The chain carries TRBV18 and TRBJ2-7, with 9 nucleotides matching TRBD1. The CDR3 runs to 14 residues. Germline V CDR1 and CDR2: KGHSH, LQKENI. The junction had 2 bases not matched to a gene; V was cut back by 0 bases and J by 5 bases. The CDR3 spells CASSPPGQGNEQYF. DNA for the CDR3: TGTGCCAGCTCACCACCGGGACAGGGTAACGAGCAGTACTTC. Full variable domain (remainder filled in from reference TRBV18 and TRBJ2-7): NAGVMQNPRHLVRRRGQEARLRCSPMKGHSHVYWYRQLPEEGLKFMVYLQKENIIDESGMPKERFSAEFPKEGPSILRIQQVVRGDSAAYFCASSPPGQGNEQYFGPGTRLTVT.

The V gene is TRBV10-3, the J gene TRBJ2-3; tentatively, D is TRBD1 (6 bases). CDR1 and CDR2 from the germline V gene are ENHRY and SYGVKD. Between the trimmed V and J ends, which lost 2 bases and 6 bases, there was a span of 15 bases. There are 15 residues in the CDR3. The CDR3 loop is CAISEEGRDTDTQYF. In DNA form, the CDR3 reads TGTGCCATCAGTGAGGAGGGCCGGGACACGGATACGCAGTATTTT.

The table lists this clonotype with a few counts. The CDR3 DNA follows: TGTGCCAGCAGTTCACAGGGGGTACGAGCGGGAGTAACCTACGAGCAGTACTTC. Translating gives CASSSQGVRAGVTYEQYF. The J gene is TRBJ2-7, the V gene TRBV27, with D tentatively TRBD1 or TRBD2 (8 bases each). Germline lookup yields CDR1 MNHEY and CDR2 SMNVEV (reference sequence). The CDR3 has 18 amino acids. The germline V and J ends were trimmed by 4 bases and 2 bases, with 24 bases remaining between them.

This clonotype was seen many times. The genes are TRBV7-9 and TRBJ2-3, with D perhaps matching TRBD1 or TRBD2 (5 bases each). The V gene's germline CDR1 is SEHNR and CDR2 FQNEAQ (reference sequence). This CDR3 contains 15 residues. The V end lost 1 base, the J end lost 2 bases, and 10 bases lay between the germline ends. CDR3 in DNA: TGTGCCAGCAGCTTAGTCGTGGGGACCACAGATACGCAGTATTTT. Amino acid sequence: CASSLVVGTTDTQYF.

About this clonotype: A much larger clone is a single base away; this may be a read error. The chain employs TRBV28 and TRBJ2-7; D could derive from TRBD1 or TRBD2 (5 bases each). The CDR3 is 15 amino acids. Germline V gene sequence: CDR1 MDHEN, CDR2 SYDVKM. The DNA of the CDR3 is TGTGCCAGCAGTGCAACCGGGACCTCAAATCCCGAGCGGTACTTC. This gives the protein CASSATGTSNPERYF.